Below, 4 T cell receptor beta chains from the same sample are listed, as sequenced in a study of blood T cell repertoires in COVID-19. The table came from immunoSEQ multiplex PCR; TCRdb's copy has only in-frame clones and leaves some out. The sample shows roughly 250,000 clones, about 89% of them seen only once. The sequenced sample consisted of peripheral blood. The receptors come from a man under 40 with acute or convalescent COVID-19.

The CDR3 is CASSQEGTRFPTGELFF. In DNA, the CDR3 is TGTGCCAGCAGCCAAGAAGGGACTAGGTTTCCCACCGGGGAGCTGTTTTTT. The gene calls are TRBV3-1 (or the pseudogene TRBV3-2) and TRBJ2-2; 8 nucleotides line up with TRBD2. The ends lost 0 bases at V and 4 bases at J; junction bases unmatched: 7. CDR1 and CDR2 from the germline V gene are LGHDT and YNNKEL (reference sequence). The CDR3 has 17 amino acids.

The chain is built from TRBV2 and TRBJ1-6; D may be TRBD1 (5 bases). From germline, CDR1 is SNHLY and CDR2 FYNNEI. The CDR3 runs 13 residues. Trimming took off 7 bases at V and 9 bases at J, with 13 bases between the two ends. CDR3 sequence reads: CASIYRTISPLHF. The CDR3, as DNA: TGTGCCAGCATTTACAGGACGATTTCACCCCTCCACTTT.

This clone has only one observation. The chain has TRBV6-5 and TRBJ2-7; 7 bases align to TRBD1. The germline V gene has CDR1 MNHEY and CDR2 SVGAGI. This CDR3 has 13 amino acids. V dropped 9 bases and J dropped 3; count of bases not matched to a gene: 8. The CDR3 region is CASNRGQHYEQYF. The DNA for the CDR3 is TGTGCCAGTAATAGGGGGCAACACTACGAGCAGTACTTC.

V usage is TRBV19 and J usage is TRBJ1-1; D might be TRBD1 (6 bases). Trimming took 5 bases from V and 1 from J, leaving 8 bases between them. CDR1 and CDR2 from the germline V gene are LNHDA and SQIVND (reference sequence). The CDR3 has 13 amino acids. CDR3 sequence reads: CASSGQPNTEAFF. CDR3 coding DNA: TGTGCCAGTAGTGGACAGCCGAACACTGAAGCTTTCTTT.